The 3 T cell receptor beta chains below all came from one sample that was sequenced in a study of PD-1 blockade in mismatch repair-deficient tumors. Sequencing was performed with immunoSEQ multiplex PCR; in TCRdb, only in-frame clones are kept and a portion is missing. In the table there are 50,000 to 75,000 clones, 88% of which are singletons. This specimen consisted of peripheral blood, obtained 52 weeks after starting pembrolizumab. Receptors were obtained from an adult with mismatch repair-deficient cancer.

The chain has TRBV14 and TRBJ2-7, with 8 bases that match TRBD2. After removal of 2 bases from V and 3 bases from J, the junction contained 3 bases not matched to a gene. Germline-derived CDR1 and CDR2 are SGHDN and FVKESK. The CDR3 loop spans 14 amino acids. The CDR3 reads CASSQRGRFYEQYF. In DNA, the CDR3 is TGTGCCAGCAGCCAACGCGGGAGGTTCTACGAGCAGTACTTC.

This sequence joins TRBV28 and TRBJ1-5, with D maybe TRBD1 (5 bases). The CDR3 contains 15 residues. CDR1 and CDR2 (germline): MDHEN, SYDVKM. Deletions cut 3 bases from V and 0 bases from J, with 9 bases between. The CDR3: CASSFGDSSNQPQHF. The CDR3 DNA follows: TGTGCCAGCAGTTTTGGTGACAGTAGCAATCAGCCCCAGCATTTT.

The rearrangement joins TRBV7-9 to TRBJ1-1; no clear D. Germline loops: CDR1 SEHNR, CDR2 FQNEAQ (reference sequence). CDR3 length equals 12 residues. The V gene lost 1 base and the J gene lost 8 bases, with 8 bases spanning the gap. The CDR3 DNA reads as TGTGCCAGCAGCTTAGGTTCAGCCGAAGCTTTCTTT. This encodes CASSLGSAEAFF. Together with reference TRBV7-9 and TRBJ1-1, the CDR3 gives the full variable domain: DTGVSQNPRHKITKRGQNVTFRCDPISEHNRLYWYRQTLGQGPEFLTYFQNEAQLEKSRLLSDRFSAERPKGSFSTLEIQRTEQGDSAMYLCASSLGSAEAFFGQGTRLTVV.